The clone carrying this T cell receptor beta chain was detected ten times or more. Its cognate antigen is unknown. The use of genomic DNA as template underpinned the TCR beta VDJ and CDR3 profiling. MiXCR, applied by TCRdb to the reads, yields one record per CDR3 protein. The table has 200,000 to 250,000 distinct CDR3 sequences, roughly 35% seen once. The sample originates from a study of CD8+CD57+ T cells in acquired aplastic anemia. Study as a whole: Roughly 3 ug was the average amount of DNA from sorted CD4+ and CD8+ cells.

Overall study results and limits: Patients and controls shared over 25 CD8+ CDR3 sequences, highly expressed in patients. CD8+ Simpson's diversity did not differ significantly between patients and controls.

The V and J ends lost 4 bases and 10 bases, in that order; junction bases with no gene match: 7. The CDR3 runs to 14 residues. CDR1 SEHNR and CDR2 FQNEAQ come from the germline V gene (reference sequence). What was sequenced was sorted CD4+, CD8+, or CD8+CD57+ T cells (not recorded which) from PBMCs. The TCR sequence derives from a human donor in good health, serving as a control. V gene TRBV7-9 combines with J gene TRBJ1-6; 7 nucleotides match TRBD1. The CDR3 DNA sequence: TGTGCCAGCAGCTCGGGGACAGCCCTATCACCCCTCCACTTT. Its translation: CASSSGTALSPLHF. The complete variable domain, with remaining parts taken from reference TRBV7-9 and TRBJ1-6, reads DTGVSQNPRHKITKRGQNVTFRCDPISEHNRLYWYRQTLGQGPEFLTYFQNEAQLEKSRLLSDRFSAERPKGSFSTLEIQRTEQGDSAMYLCASSSGTALSPLHFGNGTRLTVT.